Presented here are 25 T cell receptor beta chains from one specimen sequenced in a study of vaccination effects on CD4 cells after COVID-19. Their antigens are not known. The data were produced by immunoSEQ multiplex PCR, yet TCRdb's version contains in-frame clones alone and is incomplete. Of about 65,000 clones in the sample, approximately 76% are singletons; the top ten hold approximately 3%. Using viral peptide pools, the ViraFEST assay grew out antigen-specific CD4+ T cells prior to sequencing. Subsequent to a culture period of approximately 11 days, CD4+ T cells were isolated. Neither prior SARS-CoV-2 infection nor positive nucleocapsid antibodies were present in the vaccine recipients. The material was CD4+ T cells from PBMCs cultured with HCoV-NL63 spike peptides, obtained before COVID-19 vaccination. All receptors come from a human donor who received a COVID-19 vaccine.

This clone has more than one count but fewer than ten. This chain uses TRBV5-1 with TRBJ1-1, with 9 bases fitting TRBD1. V lost 4 bases to trimming and J lost 2 bases; unmatched junction nucleotides: 6. The V gene's germline CDR1 is SGHRS and CDR2 YFSETQ. The CDR3 consists of 15 residues. CDR3 protein: CASSLPGQGNTEAFF. The DNA for the CDR3 is TGCGCCAGCAGCCTACCGGGACAGGGCAACACTGAAGCTTTCTTT.

The genes are TRBV6-5 and TRBJ2-5; D might be TRBD1 or TRBD2, each matching 6 bases. This CDR3 has 13 residues. The V end lost 10 bases, the J end lost 1 base, and 13 bases lay between the germline ends. Germline-derived CDR1 and CDR2 are MNHEY and SVGAGI. CDR3 DNA: TGTGCCACCGCGGGACACCTCCAAGAGACCCAGTACTTC. The encoded protein is CATAGHLQETQYF.

This clone is a singleton in its sample. The chain is built from TRBV15 and TRBJ1-1; D call uncertain. This CDR3 comprises 14 residues. Germline CDR1 reads LNHNV; CDR2 reads YYDKDF (reference sequence). V was pared by 1 base and J by 7 bases, with 13 bases between. This chain's CDR3 is CATSRGAAPHEAFF. The CDR3, as DNA: TGTGCCACCAGCAGAGGCGCGGCTCCCCATGAAGCTTTCTTT.

The chain has TRBV21-1 and TRBJ1-2. TRBV21-1 has pseudogene status. This CDR3 is built from 17 residues. Here the CDR3 reads CASSKGGGPKANYGYTF. The CDR3 DNA sequence: TGTGCCAGCAGCAAAGGGGGGGGCCCTAAAGCTAACTATGGCTACACCTTC.

V and J are TRBV6-6 and TRBJ1-5, with D possibly TRBD1 on 5 matching bases. The CDR3 spans 13 residues. With 4 bases removed from V and 7 bases from J, the gap between germline ends came to 11 bases. Germline V gives CDR1 MNHNY, CDR2 SVGAGI (reference sequence). The CDR3 coding sequence is TGTGCCAGCAGTTCCGACAGCAGCCAGCCCCAGCATTTT. Protein: CASSSDSSQPQHF.

This chain joins TRBV5-6 and TRBJ2-1, with D possibly matching TRBD2 (5 bases). The CDR3 is 14 residues long. CDR1 and CDR2 from the germline V gene are SGHDT and YYEEEE. Trimming took off 0 bases at V and 4 bases at J, with 8 bases between the two ends. CDR3 residues: CASSLGGPYNEQFF. In nucleotides, the CDR3 is TGTGCCAGCAGCTTGGGAGGGCCTTACAATGAGCAGTTCTTC.

Only a few counts were recorded for this clone. The chain carries TRBV7-3 and TRBJ1-1; 7 nucleotides match TRBD1. With 5 bases clipped from V and 3 bases from J, the junction kept 3 bases outside the gene matches. The CDR3 consists of 13 residues. The V gene's germline CDR1 is SGHTA and CDR2 FQGTGA. CDR3 nucleotides: TGTGCCAGCAGCGTACAGGGGTACACTGAAGCTTTCTTT. Translating it yields CASSVQGYTEAFF.

The sample holds one count of this clone. Written as DNA, the CDR3 is TGTGCCAGCAGCCCGAGGACTAGCGGGGGGCCGTACGTC. It specifies CASSPRTSGGPYV. The rearrangement links TRBV11-2 to TRBJ2-7; 14 bases are a match to TRBD2. Germline CDR1 is SGHAT and CDR2 is FQNNGV. Losses at the gene ends were 5 bases for V and 12 bases for J; bases not matched to a gene: 6. The CDR3 spans 13 residues.

The V and J genes are TRBV20-1 and TRBJ2-5; no firm D call. Germline CDR1 reads DFQATT; CDR2 reads SNEGSKA (reference sequence). The CDR3 spans 11 residues. The V gene lost 8 bases and the J gene lost 2 bases, with 9 bases spanning the gap. Here the CDR3 DNA reads TGCAGTCCCTGTCGACAAGAGACCCAGTACTTC. Its translation is CSPCRQETQYF.

The chain uses TRBV3-1 (or the pseudogene TRBV3-2) and TRBJ1-4, with D hard to call. The CDR3 extends over 12 amino acids. Trimming cost V 6 bases and J 5 bases, with 7 bases left between them. From germline, CDR1 is LGHDT and CDR2 YNNKEL (reference sequence). As DNA, the CDR3 is TGTGCCAGCAGTCAAATAAATGAAAAACTGTTTTTT. Encoded protein: CASSQINEKLFF.

The gene calls are TRBV5-1 and TRBJ2-2; TRBD2 agrees at 8 bases. With V trimmed by 2 bases and J by 2 bases, 11 bases remained unmatched. Looked up from germline, CDR1 is SGHRS and CDR2 is YFSETQ. The CDR3 is made up of 18 amino acids. CDR3 loop: CASSFRPAGTRNTGELFF. Here the CDR3 DNA reads TGCGCCAGCAGCTTTCGACCCGCCGGGACTAGAAACACCGGGGAGCTGTTTTTT.

This clone was observed a single time. V and J are TRBV15 and TRBJ2-5; tentative D call: TRBD1 (5 bases). The ends were cut back, 0 bases at V and 5 bases at J, with 19 bases in the middle. Per the germline V gene, CDR1 is LNHNV and CDR2 is YYDKDF (reference sequence). This CDR3 is built from 17 residues. The CDR3 DNA reads as TGTGCCACCAGCAGAGATCGGCAGGGTGTTAGTCTGGAGACCCAGTACTTC. Residues: CATSRDRQGVSLETQYF.

The chain combines TRBV19 with TRBJ2-2; D unresolved. CDR3 length: 14 residues. CDR1 is LNHDA, CDR2 SQIVND, per germline (reference sequence). V lost 5 bases and J 3 bases, leaving 10 bases between the germline ends. CDR3 amino acids: CASSPRTYTGELFF. The CDR3 DNA follows: TGTGCCAGTAGTCCTCGGACGTACACCGGGGAGCTGTTTTTT.

This clone appeared once. The chain employs TRBV28 and TRBJ2-1; D is unresolved. The CDR3 totals 15 residues. V was trimmed by 3 bases and J by 2 bases, leaving 11 bases between them. Germline CDR1 MDHEN, CDR2 SYDVKM. The CDR3, as DNA: TGTGCCAGCAGTTTGGGCCAGCAGACCTACAATGAGCAGTTCTTC. This codes for CASSLGQQTYNEQFF. The entire variable domain, with the rest obtained from reference TRBV28 and TRBJ2-1, is as follows: DVKVTQSSRYLVKRTGEKVFLECVQDMDHENMFWYRQDPGLGLRLIYFSYDVKMKEKGDIPEGYSVSREKKERFSLILESASTNQTSMYLCASSLGQQTYNEQFFGPGTRLTVL.

V usage is TRBV6-1 and J usage is TRBJ2-7; no definite D call. The V end was cut by 1 base, the J end by 4 bases, with 5 bases between. Germline V CDR1 and CDR2: MNHNS, SASEGT. The CDR3 sequence is 12 residues long. The CDR3 DNA is TGTGCCAGCAGTGAAGGGGTATACGAGCAGTACGTC. Amino acid sequence: CASSEGVYEQYV.

The rearrangement uses TRBV21-1 and TRBJ2-7; whether TRBD1, the table's D call, matches the DNA was not checked. TRBV21-1 is a listed pseudogene. This CDR3 has 14 amino acids. DNA of the CDR3: TGTGCCAGCAGCAAAGAAGGGGTCTCCTACGAGCAGTACGTC. Its protein is CASSKEGVSYEQYV.

The J gene is TRBJ1-1, the V gene TRBV10-3; D unresolved. The V end was cut by 3 bases, the J end by 7 bases, with 9 bases between. Germline V gene data show CDR1 as ENHRY and CDR2 as SYGVKD. CDR3 length: 12 amino acids. The CDR3 is CAISDRRDEAFF. CDR3 DNA sequence: TGTGCCATCAGTGACCGGAGGGATGAAGCTTTCTTT.

The chain is built from TRBV7-3 and TRBJ2-3, with D perhaps TRBD1 or TRBD2 (6 bases each). Trimming pared 1 base from V and 2 bases from J, leaving 10 bases between. CDR3 length: 15 residues. The germline V gene encodes CDR1 SGHTA and CDR2 FQGTGA. CDR3 bases: TGTGCCAGCAGCTTAATAGGGGGGACCACAGATACGCAGTATTTT. Translated, it gives CASSLIGGTTDTQYF.

V is TRBV5-1 and J is TRBJ2-5; D is possibly TRBD1 (6 bases). The CDR3 totals 17 residues. CDR1 is SGHRS and CDR2 is YFSETQ in the germline V gene. The V end was cut by 4 bases, the J end by 0 bases, with 19 bases between. The CDR3: CASSRTGSPLYQETQYF. Here the CDR3 DNA reads TGCGCCAGCAGCCGCACAGGGAGCCCTTTATACCAAGAGACCCAGTACTTC.

The DNA for the CDR3 is TGTGCCAGCTCACTGGCGGGAGCTCCTGAAAAACTGTTTTTT. Translating it yields CASSLAGAPEKLFF. V gene TRBV18 combines with J gene TRBJ1-4; D unresolved. Germline loops: CDR1 KGHSH, CDR2 LQKENI. V lost 4 bases, J lost 7 bases, and 13 bases lay in between. This CDR3 contains 14 residues.

The chain combines TRBV6-2 or TRBV6-3 with TRBJ1-1; 8 positions match TRBD1. This CDR3 contains 15 residues. Germline CDR1 MNHEY, CDR2 SVGEGT. With 4 bases clipped from V and 3 bases from J, the junction kept 7 bases outside the gene matches. The CDR3 DNA reads as TGTGCCAGCAGTTCCCAACAGGGGGGGCACACTGAAGCTTTCTTT. Translation: CASSSQQGGHTEAFF.

This clone has only a few counts. The chain combines TRBV27 with TRBJ1-2; D gene unclear. CDR1 MNHEY and CDR2 SMNVEV come from the germline V gene (reference sequence). The CDR3 has 15 amino acids. With 11 bases removed from V and 0 bases from J, the gap between germline ends came to 19 bases. CDR3 in amino acids: CASRGGLGTNYGYTF. The DNA of the CDR3 is TGTGCCTCCCGGGGAGGTTTGGGGACTAACTATGGCTACACCTTC.

This clone came up a few times. V usage is TRBV9 and J usage is TRBJ2-2, with 9 bases lining up with TRBD1. This CDR3 is built from 16 residues. V gave up 0 bases and J gave up 7 bases; unmatched junction bases: 7. The germline V gene encodes CDR1 SGDLS and CDR2 YYNGEE. The CDR3 loop reads CASSVAPTGGNGELFF. CDR3 sequence (DNA): TGTGCCAGCAGCGTAGCTCCGACAGGGGGGAACGGGGAGCTGTTTTTT.

The chain joins TRBV5-5 to TRBJ1-4; D not certain. CDR1 and CDR2 (germline): SGHKS, YYEKEE (reference sequence). This CDR3 contains 13 residues. V lost 2 bases and J 3 bases, leaving 5 bases between the germline ends. As DNA, the CDR3 is TGTGCCAGCAGCTTACTCCCTAATGAAAAACTGTTTTTT. Translating it yields CASSLLPNEKLFF.

This clone was recorded once. The chain joins TRBV7-7 to TRBJ2-3, with 8 nucleotides matching TRBD2. Germline values: CDR1 SSHAT, CDR2 FNYEAQ (reference sequence). The CDR3 extends over 15 amino acids. V shed 5 bases and J 0 bases; nucleotides not matched to a gene: 4. The CDR3 sequence is CASSPGGASTDTQYF. CDR3 sequence (DNA): TGTGCCAGCAGCCCGGGGGGGGCTAGCACAGATACGCAGTATTTT.